The 4 T cell receptor beta chains presented below share a single source sample, sequenced in a study of beta chain features in type 1 diabetes. Reverse transcribing all isolated RNA meant expressed TCRB transcripts were sequenced. Sequencing was performed with immunoSEQ multiplex PCR; in TCRdb, only in-frame clones are kept and a portion is missing. The sample contains some 330,000 clones, roughly 12% of which appear only once. General study points: For Type 1 diabetes patients, all four CD4+ subsets carried TCRB CDR3s that were moderately but significantly shorter.

No antigen has been identified for these receptors. Sequenced material: naive CD4+ T cells from blood. The receptors come from a woman younger than 30 with type 1 diabetes.

Only a few counts were recorded for this clone. The chain carries TRBV7-2 and TRBJ1-6; the match to TRBD1 covers 7 bases. Germline CDR1 and CDR2: SGHTA and FQGNSA. With V trimmed by 3 bases and J by 6 bases, 2 bases remained unmatched. This CDR3 region has 14 residues. In DNA, the CDR3 is TGTGCCAGCAGCTTCAGGGACAGTAATTCACCCCTCCACTTT. Residues: CASSFRDSNSPLHF. Complete variable domain (other parts from reference TRBV7-2 and TRBJ1-6): GAGVSQSPSNKVTEKGKDVELRCDPISGHTALYWYRQSLGQGLEFLIYFQGNSAPDKSGLPSDRFSAERTGGSVSTLTIQRTQQEDSAVYLCASSFRDSNSPLHFGNGTRLTVT.

The chain has TRBV30 and TRBJ2-1; D is perhaps TRBD2 (6 bases). Trimming pared 2 bases from V and 6 bases from J, leaving 14 bases between. CDR3 size: 14 residues. The germline V gene encodes CDR1 GTSNPN and CDR2 SVGIG (reference sequence). Here the CDR3 DNA reads TGTGCCTGGAGTTCTGAGGGACTCCCCAATGAGCAGTTCTTC. It specifies CAWSSEGLPNEQFF. The entire variable domain, with the rest obtained from reference TRBV30 and TRBJ2-1, is as follows: SQTIHQWPATLVQPVGSPLSLECTVEGTSNPNLYWYRQAAGRGLQLLFYSVGIGQISSEVPQNLSASRPQDRQFILSSKKLLLSDSGFYLCAWSSEGLPNEQFFGPGTRLTVL.

The chain employs TRBV5-1 and TRBJ2-7; maybe TRBD1 (6 bases). V lost 4 bases and J 6 bases, leaving 20 bases between the germline ends. Per the germline V gene, CDR1 is SGHRS and CDR2 is YFSETQ. This CDR3 spans 15 amino acids. The CDR3: CASSRWPGASGEQYF. CDR3 nucleotide sequence: TGCGCCAGCAGCCGTTGGCCAGGGGCTTCTGGCGAGCAGTACTTC.

This clone was found a few times. The chain is built from TRBV7-2 and TRBJ1-2; D might be TRBD1 (5 bases). Germline CDR1 reads SGHTA; CDR2 reads FQGNSA. This CDR3 comprises 14 residues. V was cut by 4 bases and J by 4 bases, with 13 bases left in between. The CDR3 bases are TGTGCCAGCAGCTCTTCGGGGGTGTCCTATGGCTACACCTTC. Translated, it gives CASSSSGVSYGYTF.